Sequencing of this T cell receptor (beta chain) was carried out in a study of control samples from healthy donors and cancer patients. Sequenced by immunoSEQ multiplex PCR; TCRdb stores in-frame clones only, minus some. The data contain about 180,000 clones, 90% to 95% of them seen just once; the ten biggest clones take up 1.4%. CDR3 length: 16 residues. Germline V gene data show CDR1 as SGHNT and CDR2 as YYREEE (reference sequence). Trimming took 0 bases from V and 10 from J; bases not matched to a gene: 10. The chain employs TRBV5-4 and TRBJ2-1; 10 nucleotides match TRBD2. Source material: blood. This receptor was obtained from a man aged 30-40 years in good health. The DNA of the CDR3 is TGTGCCAGCAGCTTGGCCGCTGTTAGCGGGGGGCCCGAGCAGTTCTTC. Its translation: CASSLAAVSGGPEQFF.